Below, 32 T cell receptor beta chains from the same sample are listed, as sequenced in a study of blood T cell repertoires in COVID-19. TCRdb's copy holds only in-frame clones and misses some; the assay was immunoSEQ multiplex PCR. The sample carries 150,000 to 250,000 clones, approximately 80% recorded once. The sequenced sample consisted of PBMCs or T cells enriched from blood (not recorded which). These receptors were obtained from a man aged 35 to 55 who had recovered from COVID-19.

The chain has TRBV27 and TRBJ1-5, with a possible D match to TRBD1 (6 bases). Germline V gene lookup returns CDR1 MNHEY and CDR2 SMNVEV (reference sequence). This CDR3 has 14 amino acids. Trimming removed 6 bases at V and 1 base at J, with 10 bases between. The CDR3 DNA reads TGTGCCAGCAGAGAAGGGGGAAGCAATCAGCCCCAGCATTTT. Encoded protein: CASREGGSNQPQHF.

V and J are TRBV29-1 and TRBJ1-5, with D tentatively TRBD1 (6 bases). The CDR3 is 14 residues long. Trimming cost V 4 bases and J 5 bases, with 15 bases left between them. Germline V gene data show CDR1 as SQVTM and CDR2 as ANQGSEA. The DNA for the CDR3 is TGCAGCGTTGCATTGGGGAAGGGGGATCAGCCCCAGCATTTT. Its translation: CSVALGKGDQPQHF.

J is TRBJ2-3 and V is TRBV3-1 (or the pseudogene TRBV3-2), with D maybe TRBD1 (5 bases). CDR1 and CDR2 from the germline V gene are LGHDT and YNNKEL (reference sequence). The CDR3 length is 14 residues. V was cut by 2 bases and J by 1 base, with 7 bases left in between. The CDR3 nucleotides read TGTGCCAGCAGCCAATTAGGGGGCACAGATACGCAGTATTTT. This codes for CASSQLGGTDTQYF.

The V call is TRBV30, the J call TRBJ1-4; possibly TRBD1 for D (5 bases). The CDR3 runs to 14 residues. V was clipped by 2 bases and J by 8 bases, with 15 bases between them. Germline assignment: CDR1 GTSNPN and CDR2 SVGIG (reference sequence). DNA of the CDR3: TGTGCCTGGAGTATTACAGGACTAGGGGAAAAACTGTTTTTT. This translates into CAWSITGLGEKLFF.

This clone was seen only a few times. The chain couples TRBV4-1 to TRBJ1-2; TRBD1 might be the D (6 bases). CDR1 and CDR2 from the germline V gene are MGHRA and YSYEKL. The CDR3 sequence is 15 residues long. V lost 1 base and J 5 bases, leaving 14 bases between the germline ends. The CDR3 region has the DNA TGCGCCAGCAGCCAAGGGTTTACAGGGAATTATGGCTACACCTTC. Translating gives CASSQGFTGNYGYTF.

This chain uses TRBV30 with TRBJ2-7, with D possibly being TRBD1 (6 bases). CDR1 GTSNPN and CDR2 SVGIG come from the germline V gene (reference sequence). The V and J ends lost 4 bases and 6 bases respectively, with 10 bases between them. The CDR3 runs 11 residues. CDR3 amino acids: CAWKSGAEQYV. CDR3 in DNA: TGTGCCTGGAAGTCAGGGGCCGAGCAGTACGTC.

The chain employs TRBV4-2 and TRBJ1-1, with 8 nucleotides matching TRBD1. The CDR3 is made up of 14 amino acids. Trimming took 3 bases from V and 8 from J; bases not matched to a gene: 8. Germline V lookup: CDR1 LGHNA, CDR2 YNFKEQ. CDR3 sequence: CASSHGTGLGEAFF. The CDR3 nucleotides read TGTGCCAGCAGCCATGGGACAGGTCTAGGGGAAGCTTTCTTT.

The chain joins TRBV27 to TRBJ2-1; 8 bases align to TRBD2. V lost 1 base, J lost 5 bases, and 7 bases stayed unmatched. CDR1 is MNHEY, CDR2 SMNVEV, per germline (reference sequence). The CDR3 is 16 amino acids. DNA of the CDR3: TGTGCCAGCAGTTTATTACCGGGAGGGCCTAACAATGAGCAGTTCTTC. This sequence encodes CASSLLPGGPNNEQFF.

The chain recombines TRBV5-1 with TRBJ1-1, with unresolved D. Trimming took 1 base from V and 1 from J, leaving 8 bases between them. In germline, CDR1 is SGHRS, CDR2 YFSETQ. The CDR3 is made up of 14 amino acids. The CDR3 bases are TGCGCCAGCAGCTTGTGGAACAGGAACACTGAAGCTTTCTTT. Amino acids: CASSLWNRNTEAFF.

The chain recombines TRBV7-3 with TRBJ2-1; D unresolved. The CDR3 is 13 amino acids. V dropped 5 bases and J dropped 8 bases, with 13 bases sitting between them. Germline V gene data show CDR1 as SGHTA and CDR2 as FQGTGA. This CDR3 reads CASSRILEDEQFF. The CDR3 coding sequence is TGTGCCAGCAGCCGTATTCTAGAAGATGAGCAGTTCTTC.

This chain links TRBV29-1 with TRBJ2-3; D remains ambiguous. The CDR3 loop spans 13 amino acids. The V gene lost 3 bases and the J gene lost 3 bases, with 10 bases spanning the gap. CDR1 is SQVTM and CDR2 is ANQGSEA in the germline V gene. The CDR3 bases are TGCAGCGTTGAGCTTGCAGGTACAGATACGCAGTATTTT. This encodes CSVELAGTDTQYF.

The CDR3: CASSPMGQRPGNTIYF. In DNA, the CDR3 is TGTGCCAGCTCACCTATGGGACAGCGGCCTGGAAACACCATATATTTT. The V and J genes are TRBV18 and TRBJ1-3; TRBD1 matches 7 bases. V dropped 3 bases and J dropped 2; count of bases not matched to a gene: 7. Germline CDR1 reads KGHSH; CDR2 reads LQKENI. This CDR3 has 16 residues.

This clone has ten or more counts. The chain employs TRBV12-2 and TRBJ2-2; the D call in the table, TRBD2, was not verified against the DNA. TRBV12-2 counts as a pseudogene. The CDR3 sequence is 21 residues long. DNA for the CDR3: TGTGCAAGTCGCTTAGCTGGGGATACCACGCTGACTAGCGCTTTCACCGGGGAGCTGTTTTTT. This translates into CASRLAGDTTLTSAFTGELFF.

The V gene is TRBV18, the J gene TRBJ1-5; possibly TRBD1 for D (6 bases). CDR3 length: 16 residues. Germline V gene lookup returns CDR1 KGHSH and CDR2 LQKENI. V was shortened by 3 bases and J by 0 bases, with 12 bases between the two germline ends. CDR3 sequence: CASSPIGQSSNQPQHF. CDR3 nucleotides: TGTGCCAGCTCACCGATTGGACAGAGTAGCAATCAGCCCCAGCATTTT.

This clone was recorded a few times. CDR3 DNA sequence: TGTGCCAGCAGTTACATCCTTACAGGGGGCGGCGAAAAACTGTTTTTT. This gives the protein CASSYILTGGGEKLFF. The genes are TRBV6-5 and TRBJ1-4; 9 bases agree with TRBD1. The germline V gene has CDR1 MNHEY and CDR2 SVGAGI. The length of the CDR3 is 16 residues. The junction had 9 bases not matched to a gene; V was cut back by 2 bases and J by 8 bases.

In its sample, this clone was seen a few times. V usage is TRBV10-1 and J usage is TRBJ1-4; 8 bases are shared with TRBD1. The CDR3 loop spans 13 amino acids. Trimming took 6 bases from V and 6 from J; bases not matched to a gene: 3. Germline lookup yields CDR1 WNHNN and CDR2 SYGVQD (reference sequence). The CDR3 sequence: CASRGQGDEKLFF. CDR3 in DNA: TGCGCCAGCAGAGGACAGGGTGATGAAAAACTGTTTTTT.

V usage is TRBV7-8 and J usage is TRBJ1-3; D is possibly TRBD1 (5 bases). This CDR3 is 16 amino acids long. Germline V gene sequence: CDR1 SGHVS, CDR2 FQNEAQ. V lost 4 bases, J lost 4 bases, and 17 bases lay in between. CDR3 residues: CASSSATTGDGNTIYF. The CDR3 DNA is TGTGCCAGCAGCTCAGCAACCACAGGTGACGGAAACACCATATATTTT.

The V call is TRBV10-3, the J call TRBJ2-5; a possible D gene is TRBD1 (5 bases). CDR3 size: 15 residues. Germline CDR1 and CDR2: ENHRY and SYGVKD. With 3 bases removed from V and 2 bases from J, the gap between germline ends came to 13 bases. This chain's CDR3 is CAISDIRAPQETQYF. In DNA form, the CDR3 reads TGTGCCATCAGTGACATCAGGGCCCCGCAAGAGACCCAGTACTTC.

The chain recombines TRBV28 with TRBJ2-7; 10 bases are a match to TRBD2. The ends lost 5 bases at V and 4 bases at J; junction bases unmatched: 8. The CDR3 runs to 15 residues. The germline V gene has CDR1 MDHEN and CDR2 SYDVKM. The CDR3 region has the DNA TGTGCCAGCAGTACAAGCGGGAGGGCCGGATACGAGCAGTACTTC. This codes for CASSTSGRAGYEQYF.

The chain has TRBV30 and TRBJ2-1; D is ambiguous. The CDR3 covers 12 residues. V gave up 2 bases and J gave up 6 bases, with 8 bases separating them. The germline V gene encodes CDR1 GTSNPN and CDR2 SVGIG (reference sequence). CDR3 loop: CAWSKTLNEQFF. CDR3 sequence (DNA): TGTGCCTGGAGTAAGACTCTCAATGAGCAGTTCTTC. Full variable domain (remainder filled in from reference TRBV30 and TRBJ2-1): SQTIHQWPATLVQPVGSPLSLECTVEGTSNPNLYWYRQAAGRGLQLLFYSVGIGQISSEVPQNLSASRPQDRQFILSSKKLLLSDSGFYLCAWSKTLNEQFFGPGTRLTVL.

The CDR3 DNA sequence: TGTGCCAGCAGACCTCCCGGGACAGGGGGCTCAAGGCCCCAGCATTTT. Protein sequence: CASRPPGTGGSRPQHF. The gene calls are TRBV28 and TRBJ1-5; 12 nucleotides line up with TRBD1. There are 16 residues in the CDR3. CDR1 and CDR2 from the germline V gene are MDHEN and SYDVKM. Trimming cost V 6 bases and J 9 bases; bases outside gene matches: 12.

The chain employs TRBV5-1 and TRBJ1-5; the D gene is possibly TRBD1 (5 bases). There are 16 residues in the CDR3. V was trimmed by 0 bases and J by 2 bases, leaving 12 bases between them. Germline V gene sequence: CDR1 SGHRS, CDR2 YFSETQ. CDR3 amino acids: CASSLGLLGGNQPQHF. As DNA, the CDR3 is TGCGCCAGCAGCTTGGGTTTGCTAGGGGGCAATCAGCCCCAGCATTTT.

This clone was found once. The chain uses TRBV28 and TRBJ1-2; TRBD1 matches at 11 bases. This CDR3 contains 14 residues. Germline V gene sequence: CDR1 MDHEN, CDR2 SYDVKM. Losses at the gene ends were 6 bases for V and 5 bases for J; bases not matched to a gene: 5. CDR3 in DNA: TGTGCCAGCAGCCGGACAGGGGGCAAATATGGCTACACCTTC. Amino acids: CASSRTGGKYGYTF.

This clone was seen just once. CDR3 in DNA: TGTGCCAGCATACAGGGAACCACTGAAGCTTTCTTT. Its protein product is CASIQGTTEAFF. V usage is TRBV28 and J usage is TRBJ1-1, with TRBD1 as a possible D gene (6 bases). The CDR3 has 12 residues. V dropped 7 bases and J dropped 4 bases, with 10 bases sitting between them. Germline V gives CDR1 MDHEN, CDR2 SYDVKM.

J is TRBJ2-7 and V is TRBV5-1, with D perhaps TRBD1 (5 bases). CDR1 is SGHRS, CDR2 YFSETQ, per germline. Trimming took off 3 bases at V and 0 bases at J, with 10 bases between the two ends. The CDR3 has 14 residues. This CDR3 is CASSSGISSYEQYF. The CDR3 coding sequence is TGCGCCAGCAGCTCAGGGATTAGCTCCTACGAGCAGTACTTC.

V usage is TRBV4-2 and J usage is TRBJ1-4; 7 bases fit TRBD1. V lost 0 bases and J lost 0; bases outside the gene matches: 1. CDR3 size: 16 residues. CDR1 is LGHNA, CDR2 YNFKEQ, per germline. The CDR3 spells CASSQETGATNEKLFF. The DNA of the CDR3 is TGTGCCAGCAGCCAAGAAACAGGGGCAACTAATGAAAAACTGTTTTTT.

The chain carries TRBV30 and TRBJ2-5; a weak D match, TRBD2 (5 bases). Trimming stripped 2 bases from V and 1 base from J, with 8 bases between. The CDR3 runs to 13 residues. The germline CDR1 and CDR2 sequences are GTSNPN and SVGIG (reference sequence). The CDR3 reads CAWSSGLQETQYF. The DNA of the CDR3 is TGTGCCTGGAGTAGCGGCCTCCAAGAGACCCAGTACTTC.

This clone was observed a few times. The chain has TRBV5-1 and TRBJ2-7, with 7 bases that match TRBD1. The junction had 8 bases not matched to a gene; V was cut back by 2 bases and J by 6 bases. The CDR3 has 14 residues. Germline V gene lookup returns CDR1 SGHRS and CDR2 YFSETQ. The CDR3 is CASSFLQGESEQYV. CDR3 coding DNA: TGCGCCAGCAGCTTTCTGCAGGGGGAAAGCGAGCAGTACGTC.

V and J are TRBV10-3 and TRBJ1-2; possibly TRBD1 for D (6 bases). V was shortened by 5 bases and J by 3 bases, with 13 bases between the two germline ends. CDR3 length: 14 amino acids. Germline values: CDR1 ENHRY, CDR2 SYGVKD. CDR3 region: CAISFEDRYYGYTF. CDR3 DNA sequence: TGTGCCATCAGTTTCGAGGACAGATACTATGGCTACACCTTC.

CDR3 loop: CATSRTRGQGGQPQHF. The CDR3 coding sequence is TGTGCCACCAGCAGAACCCGTGGACAGGGAGGTCAGCCCCAGCATTTT. The chain combines TRBV15 with TRBJ1-5; 8 nucleotides agree with TRBD1. The CDR3 runs 16 residues. Germline V gives CDR1 LNHNV, CDR2 YYDKDF (reference sequence). J was trimmed by 6 bases and V by 2 bases; bases with no gene match: 9.

The chain uses TRBV9 and TRBJ2-1, with 10 bases lining up with TRBD1. Germline V CDR1 and CDR2: SGDLS, YYNGEE. V gave up 0 bases and J gave up 8 bases; unmatched junction bases: 8. This CDR3 is built from 16 residues. The DNA of the CDR3 is TGTGCCAGCAGCGTAGGGGGGACAGGGGACAGCTATGAGCAGTTCTTC. Translation: CASSVGGTGDSYEQFF.

This clone was picked up one time. The chain uses TRBV5-4 and TRBJ1-4; D possibly corresponds to TRBD1 (5 bases). The CDR3 consists of 15 residues. V was trimmed by 0 bases and J by 0 bases, leaving 6 bases between them. The germline V gene encodes CDR1 SGHNT and CDR2 YYREEE (reference sequence). CDR3 coding DNA: TGTGCCAGCAGCTTGGGACAGACAACTAATGAAAAACTGTTTTTT. It translates to CASSLGQTTNEKLFF.